This record covers a single T cell receptor beta chain. This CDR3 region has 12 residues. V lost 4 bases and J 6 bases, leaving 6 bases between the germline ends. Looked up from germline, CDR1 is MDHEN and CDR2 is SYDVKM. The method was immunoSEQ multiplex PCR; TCRdb's version includes in-frame clones alone and lacks a portion of them. The sample holds approximately 1.9 million clones, 93% seen once. This record belongs to a study of shared clonotypes between healthy human individuals. Cells designated naive CD8 were CD45RO-negative and were positively selected for CCR7, with terminally differentiated effector memory CD45RA+ cells excluded.

The genes are TRBV28 and TRBJ2-2, with D unresolved. This TCR derives from a man between 18 and 35 years old in good health. Some clones in this sample may be carry-over from other donors' samples. The sample comprised naive CD8+ T cells from PBMCs. The CDR3 protein is CASSYDPGELFF. The CDR3 DNA reads TGTGCCAGCAGTTATGATCCCGGGGAGCTGTTTTTT.